The entry below describes one T cell receptor (beta chain). Antigen unknown. The CDR3 runs 12 residues. Germline values: CDR1 SGHDN, CDR2 FVKESK. The data derive from a study of monozygotic twins with inflammatory bowel disease. The total RNA came straight from whole blood, and T cells were not sorted beforehand. Study results and caveats: The authors found no support for a single strong IBD-associated signal or clonotype. Sharing of clonotypes with others was lower in IBD patients than in healthy twins, and this was especially so with disease activity.

From the 5' RACE reads, TCRdb lists one entry per CDR3 protein and no DNA. The table lists approximately 400,000 distinct CDR3 sequences. This rearrangement joins TRBV14 to TRBJ2-1; checking the TCRdb D call of TRBD2 is not possible without DNA. The clonotype originates from a human donor with ulcerative colitis or Crohn's disease, or a healthy co-twin of an affected twin (not recorded which). The specimen sequenced was blood. CDR3 amino acids: CASSARGPYQFF. Combining the CDR3 with reference TRBV14 and TRBJ2-1 gives the whole variable domain EAGVTQFPSHSVIEKGQTVTLRCDPISGHDNLYWYRRVMGKEIKFLLHFVKESKQDESGMPNNRFLAERTGGTYSTLKVQPAELEDSGVYFCASSARGPYQFFGPGTRLTVL.